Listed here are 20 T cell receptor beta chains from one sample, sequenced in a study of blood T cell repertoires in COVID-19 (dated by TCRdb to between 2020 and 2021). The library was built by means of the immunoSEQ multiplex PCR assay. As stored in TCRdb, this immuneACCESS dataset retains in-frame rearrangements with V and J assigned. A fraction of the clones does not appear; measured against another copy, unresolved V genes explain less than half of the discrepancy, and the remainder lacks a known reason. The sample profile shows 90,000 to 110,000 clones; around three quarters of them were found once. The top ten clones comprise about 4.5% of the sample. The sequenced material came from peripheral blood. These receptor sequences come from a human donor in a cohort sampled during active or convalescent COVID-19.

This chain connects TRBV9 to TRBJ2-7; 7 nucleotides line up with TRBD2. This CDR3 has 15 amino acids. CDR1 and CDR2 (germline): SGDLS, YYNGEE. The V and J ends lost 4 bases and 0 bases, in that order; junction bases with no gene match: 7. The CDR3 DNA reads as TGTGCCAGCAGCAGAGGTGGGACTACCTCCTACGAGCAGTACTTC. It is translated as CASSRGGTTSYEQYF.

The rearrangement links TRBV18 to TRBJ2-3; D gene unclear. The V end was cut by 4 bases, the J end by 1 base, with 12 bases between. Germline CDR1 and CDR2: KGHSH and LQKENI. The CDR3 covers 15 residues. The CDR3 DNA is TGTGCCAGCTCACAAATAAGAGTTCGCACAGATACGCAGTATTTT. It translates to CASSQIRVRTDTQYF.

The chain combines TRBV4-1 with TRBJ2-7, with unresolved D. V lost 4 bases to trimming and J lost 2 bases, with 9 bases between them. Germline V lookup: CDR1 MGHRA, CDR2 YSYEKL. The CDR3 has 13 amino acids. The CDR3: CASSRSQAYEQYF. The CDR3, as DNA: TGCGCCAGCAGCCGTTCCCAGGCCTACGAGCAGTACTTC.

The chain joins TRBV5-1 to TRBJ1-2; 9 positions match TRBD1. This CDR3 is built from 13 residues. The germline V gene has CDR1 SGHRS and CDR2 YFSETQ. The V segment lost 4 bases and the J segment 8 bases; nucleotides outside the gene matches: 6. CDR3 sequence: CASSEGQGGGYTF. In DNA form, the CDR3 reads TGCGCCAGCAGCGAGGGACAGGGTGGCGGCTACACCTTC.

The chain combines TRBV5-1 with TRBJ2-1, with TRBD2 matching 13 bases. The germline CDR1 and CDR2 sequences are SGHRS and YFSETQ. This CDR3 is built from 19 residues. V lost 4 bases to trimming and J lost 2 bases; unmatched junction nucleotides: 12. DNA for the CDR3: TGCGCCAGCAGCCCAAGGACTAGCGGGGGCTTTGGGACCTACAATGAGCAGTTCTTC. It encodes CASSPRTSGGFGTYNEQFF. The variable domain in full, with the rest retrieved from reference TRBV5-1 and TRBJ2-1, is KAGVTQTPRYLIKTRGQQVTLSCSPISGHRSVSWYQQTPGQGLQFLFEYFSETQRNKGNFPGRFSGRQFSNSRSEMNVSTLELGDSALYLCASSPRTSGGFGTYNEQFFGPGTRLTVL.

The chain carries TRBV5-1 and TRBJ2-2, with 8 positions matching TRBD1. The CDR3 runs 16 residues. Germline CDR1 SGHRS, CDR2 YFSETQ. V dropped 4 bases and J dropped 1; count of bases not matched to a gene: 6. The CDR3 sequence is CASSPGQGGNTGELFF. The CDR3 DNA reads TGCGCCAGCAGCCCCGGACAGGGAGGGAACACCGGGGAGCTGTTTTTT. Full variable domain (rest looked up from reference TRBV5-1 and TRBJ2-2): KAGVTQTPRYLIKTRGQQVTLSCSPISGHRSVSWYQQTPGQGLQFLFEYFSETQRNKGNFPGRFSGRQFSNSRSEMNVSTLELGDSALYLCASSPGQGGNTGELFFGEGSRLTVL.

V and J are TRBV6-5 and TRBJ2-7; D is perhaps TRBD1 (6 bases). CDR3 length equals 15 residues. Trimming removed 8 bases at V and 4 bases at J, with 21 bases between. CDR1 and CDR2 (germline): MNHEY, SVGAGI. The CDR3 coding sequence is TGTGCCAGCGGGACCGGGACACCCCCGTTGTACGAGCAGTACTTC. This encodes CASGTGTPPLYEQYF.

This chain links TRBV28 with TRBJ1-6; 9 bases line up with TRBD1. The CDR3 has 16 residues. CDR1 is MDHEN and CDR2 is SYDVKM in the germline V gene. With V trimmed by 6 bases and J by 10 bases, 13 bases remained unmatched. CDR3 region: CASSPNGQGMGSPLHF. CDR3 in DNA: TGTGCCAGCAGCCCAAATGGACAGGGGATGGGGTCACCCCTCCACTTT.

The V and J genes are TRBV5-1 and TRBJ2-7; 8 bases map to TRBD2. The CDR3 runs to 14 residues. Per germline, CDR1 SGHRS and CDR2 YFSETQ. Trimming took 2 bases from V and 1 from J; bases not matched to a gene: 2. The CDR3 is CASSFSSGSYEQYF. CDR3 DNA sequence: TGCGCCAGCAGCTTTTCTAGCGGGTCCTACGAGCAGTACTTC.

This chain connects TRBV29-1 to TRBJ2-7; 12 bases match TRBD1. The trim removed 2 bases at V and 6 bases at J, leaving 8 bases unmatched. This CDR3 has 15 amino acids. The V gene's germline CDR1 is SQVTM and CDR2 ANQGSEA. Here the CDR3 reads CSVERWGTGGREQYF. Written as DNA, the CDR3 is TGCAGCGTTGAAAGGTGGGGGACAGGGGGCCGCGAGCAGTACTTC.

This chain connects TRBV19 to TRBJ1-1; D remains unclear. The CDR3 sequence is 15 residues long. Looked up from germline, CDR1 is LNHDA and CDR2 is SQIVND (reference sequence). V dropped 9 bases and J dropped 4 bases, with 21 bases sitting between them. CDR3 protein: CASQTGSKEGTEAFF. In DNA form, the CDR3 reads TGTGCCAGCCAAACCGGGTCAAAGGAAGGCACTGAAGCTTTCTTT.

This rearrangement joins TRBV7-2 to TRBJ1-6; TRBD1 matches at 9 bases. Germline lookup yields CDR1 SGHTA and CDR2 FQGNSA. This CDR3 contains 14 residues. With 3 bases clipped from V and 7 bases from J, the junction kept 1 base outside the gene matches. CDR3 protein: CASSFGTGNSPLHF. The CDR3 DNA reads TGTGCCAGCAGCTTCGGGACAGGGAATTCACCCCTCCACTTT. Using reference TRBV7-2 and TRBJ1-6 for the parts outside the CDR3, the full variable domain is GAGVSQSPSNKVTEKGKDVELRCDPISGHTALYWYRQSLGQGLEFLIYFQGNSAPDKSGLPSDRFSAERTGGSVSTLTIQRTQQEDSAVYLCASSFGTGNSPLHFGNGTRLTVT.

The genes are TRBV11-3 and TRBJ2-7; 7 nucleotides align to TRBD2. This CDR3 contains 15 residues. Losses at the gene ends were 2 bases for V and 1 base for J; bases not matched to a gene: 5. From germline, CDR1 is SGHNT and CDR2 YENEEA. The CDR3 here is CASSLSSSGSYEQYF. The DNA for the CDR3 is TGTGCCAGCAGCTTAAGTTCTAGCGGATCCTACGAGCAGTACTTC.

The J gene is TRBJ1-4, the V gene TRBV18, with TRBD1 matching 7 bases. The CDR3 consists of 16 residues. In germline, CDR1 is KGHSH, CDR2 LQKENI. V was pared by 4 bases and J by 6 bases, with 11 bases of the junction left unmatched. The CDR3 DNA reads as TGTGCCAGCTCACAACGGGTCCCGGGACAGTATGAAAAACTGTTTTTT. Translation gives CASSQRVPGQYEKLFF.

In DNA, the CDR3 is TGTGCCAGCTCGTCGACTAGCGGGGGAAACACAGATACGCAGTATTTT. Amino acid sequence: CASSSTSGGNTDTQYF. This chain uses TRBV18 with TRBJ2-3; TRBD2 matches at 12 bases. The germline V gene encodes CDR1 KGHSH and CDR2 LQKENI. J lost 2 bases, V lost 6 bases, and 6 bases had no gene match. The CDR3 spans 16 residues.

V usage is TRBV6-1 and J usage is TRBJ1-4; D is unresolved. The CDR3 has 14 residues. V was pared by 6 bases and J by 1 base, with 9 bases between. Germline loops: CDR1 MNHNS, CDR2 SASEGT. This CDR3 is CASRPIGTNEKLFF. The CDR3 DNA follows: TGTGCCAGCAGGCCTATCGGAACTAATGAAAAACTGTTTTTT.

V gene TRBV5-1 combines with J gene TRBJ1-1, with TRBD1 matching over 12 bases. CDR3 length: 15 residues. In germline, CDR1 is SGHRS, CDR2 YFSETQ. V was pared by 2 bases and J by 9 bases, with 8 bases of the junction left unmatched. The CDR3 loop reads CASSFAGTGGVQAFF. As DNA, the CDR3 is TGCGCCAGCAGCTTTGCCGGGACAGGGGGCGTCCAAGCTTTCTTT.

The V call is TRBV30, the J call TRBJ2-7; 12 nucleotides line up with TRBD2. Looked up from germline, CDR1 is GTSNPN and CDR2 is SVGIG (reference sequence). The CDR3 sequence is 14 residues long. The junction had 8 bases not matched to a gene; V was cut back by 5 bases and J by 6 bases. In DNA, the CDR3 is TGTGCCTGGTTGACTAGCGGGAGCGTAGGCGAGCAGTACTTC. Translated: CAWLTSGSVGEQYF. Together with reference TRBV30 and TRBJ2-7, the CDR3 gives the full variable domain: SQTIHQWPATLVQPVGSPLSLECTVEGTSNPNLYWYRQAAGRGLQLLFYSVGIGQISSEVPQNLSASRPQDRQFILSSKKLLLSDSGFYLCAWLTSGSVGEQYFGPGTRLTVT.

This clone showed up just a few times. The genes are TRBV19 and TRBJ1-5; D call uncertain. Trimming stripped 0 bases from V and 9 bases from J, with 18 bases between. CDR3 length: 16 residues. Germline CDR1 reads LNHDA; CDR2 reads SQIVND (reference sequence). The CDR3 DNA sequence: TGTGCCAGTAGTATAGAGGTGGGTGGGTCGGGTATGCCCCAGCATTTT. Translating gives CASSIEVGGSGMPQHF.

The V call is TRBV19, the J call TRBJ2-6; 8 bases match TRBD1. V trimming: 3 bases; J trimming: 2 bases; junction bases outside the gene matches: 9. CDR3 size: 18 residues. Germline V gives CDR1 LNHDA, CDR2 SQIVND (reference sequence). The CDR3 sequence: CASSIPPRGRAGANVLTF. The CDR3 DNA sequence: TGTGCCAGTAGTATTCCACCCAGGGGGCGCGCTGGGGCCAACGTCCTGACTTTC.